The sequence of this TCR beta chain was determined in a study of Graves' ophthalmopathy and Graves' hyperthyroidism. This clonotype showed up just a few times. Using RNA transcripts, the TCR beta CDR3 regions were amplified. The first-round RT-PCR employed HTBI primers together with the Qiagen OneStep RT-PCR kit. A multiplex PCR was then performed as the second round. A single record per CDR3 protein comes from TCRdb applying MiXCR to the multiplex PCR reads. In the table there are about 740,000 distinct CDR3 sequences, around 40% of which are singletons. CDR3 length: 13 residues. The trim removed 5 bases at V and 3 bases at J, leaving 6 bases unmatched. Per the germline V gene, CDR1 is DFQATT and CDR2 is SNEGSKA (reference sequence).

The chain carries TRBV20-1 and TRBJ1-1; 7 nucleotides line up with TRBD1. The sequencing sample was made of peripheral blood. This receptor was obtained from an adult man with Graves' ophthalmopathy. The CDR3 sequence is CSALPGGYTEAFF. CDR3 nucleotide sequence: TGCAGTGCTCTCCCAGGGGGGTACACTGAAGCTTTCTTT.